The 16 T cell receptor beta chains presented below share a single source sample, sequenced in a study of T-cell memory formation after mild COVID-19 (dated by TCRdb to the early 2020s). The library came from 5' RACE. Sequencing instrument: Illumina NovaSeq 6000. The public reads were run again by TCRdb, first through fastp at Q25 and then through MiXCR, and only productive beta chains were kept. Rows with one shared CDR3 protein collapse into an entry with the most common genes and DNA. The sample table records 560,000 or so distinct CDR3 sequences; roughly a sixth of these occur just once. The ten largest clones represent 8.1% of the sample. The specimen was PBMCs or a T cell subset sorted from them (not recorded which). Receptors originate from an adult woman who had mild COVID-19 (a few samples of this study predate the infection). The sample titles of this study are shuffled in the database, so cell type and time point are left out; the donor was told from shared clones.

V usage is TRBV6-2 or TRBV6-3 and J usage is TRBJ2-7; 14 nucleotides agree with TRBD2. The CDR3 length is 18 residues. Germline CDR1 and CDR2: MNHEY and SVGEGT. Trimming cost V 4 bases and J 2 bases; bases outside gene matches: 10. The CDR3 region is CASSSPRGLAGVPYEQYF. The CDR3, as DNA: TGTGCCAGCAGTTCGCCGCGGGGACTAGCGGGAGTCCCCTACGAGCAGTACTTC.

V gene TRBV5-1 combines with J gene TRBJ1-2; 7 bases line up with TRBD1. V dropped 4 bases and J dropped 0; count of bases not matched to a gene: 3. Germline V gene lookup returns CDR1 SGHRS and CDR2 YFSETQ. This CDR3 has 14 amino acids. The CDR3 sequence is CASSVGTANYGYTF. In DNA, the CDR3 is TGCGCCAGCAGCGTCGGGACAGCTAACTATGGCTACACCTTC.

This clonotype turned up a few times. The chain is built from TRBV18 and TRBJ2-1, with 9 bases lining up with TRBD2. V shed 4 bases and J 7 bases; nucleotides not matched to a gene: 8. This CDR3 is 15 amino acids long. The V gene's germline CDR1 is KGHSH and CDR2 LQKENI. The DNA for the CDR3 is TGTGCCAGCTCACGTCCGGCGGGGGGGTTGAATGAGCAGTTCTTC. Translating gives CASSRPAGGLNEQFF.

The chain has TRBV4-3 and TRBJ2-7; tentative D call: TRBD1 (5 bases). In germline, CDR1 is LGHNA, CDR2 YSLEER. The CDR3 runs 16 residues. The V end was cut by 0 bases, the J end by 3 bases, with 15 bases between. The CDR3 is CASSQEDSPQFYEQYF. CDR3 nucleotide sequence: TGCGCCAGCAGCCAAGAAGACAGCCCGCAATTCTACGAGCAGTACTTC.

This clonotype showed up just a few times. The gene calls are TRBV15 and TRBJ2-2; 10 bases match TRBD2. The J segment lost 5 bases and the V segment lost 0 bases, leaving 15 bases of the junction unmatched. The CDR3 runs to 20 residues. Looked up from germline, CDR1 is LNHNV and CDR2 is YYDKDF (reference sequence). The CDR3 sequence: CATSRDGLAVERGATGELFF. For the CDR3, the DNA is TGTGCCACCAGCAGAGACGGACTAGCGGTAGAGAGGGGGGCGACCGGGGAGCTGTTTTTT.

With regard to this clonotype: A read error may produce the germline difference seen at one junction end. This chain uses TRBV19 with TRBJ1-5, with D uncertain. The CDR3 runs to 12 residues. Germline assignment: CDR1 LNHDA and CDR2 SQIVND (reference sequence). DNA for the CDR3: TGTGACAGTACCCTACAAGGTCAGCCCCAGCATTTT. Translation gives CDSTLQGQPQHF.

This clonotype was counted between two and nine times. The V call is TRBV20-1, the J call TRBJ2-2; no definite D call. Germline V lookup: CDR1 DFQATT, CDR2 SNEGSKA (reference sequence). Trimming removed 5 bases at V and 0 bases at J, with 13 bases between. The CDR3 is made up of 15 amino acids. CDR3: CSAGVYGTNTGELFF. The CDR3 coding sequence is TGCAGTGCTGGGGTCTACGGAACGAACACCGGGGAGCTGTTTTTT.

J is TRBJ1-5 and V is TRBV5-1; TRBD1 matches 9 bases. The CDR3 covers 17 residues. With V trimmed by 0 bases and J by 6 bases, 10 bases remained unmatched. Looked up from germline, CDR1 is SGHRS and CDR2 is YFSETQ. The DNA of the CDR3 is TGCGCCAGCAGCTTGGGTCCTCCGGGACAGGGTATTCAGCCCCAGCATTTT. It encodes CASSLGPPGQGIQPQHF.

Only a few counts were recorded for this clonotype. The V call is TRBV7-3, the J call TRBJ2-6; 8 positions agree with TRBD2. Unmatched junction bases numbered 4, after V lost 2 bases and J lost 4 bases. The CDR3 extends over 16 amino acids. CDR1 is SGHTA and CDR2 is FQGTGA in the germline V gene. In DNA form, the CDR3 reads TGTGCCAGCAGCTTATCGGGGGGGCCAGGGGCCAACGTCCTGACTTTC. This gives the protein CASSLSGGPGANVLTF. Filled out from reference TRBV7-3 and TRBJ2-6, the complete variable domain reads GAGVSQTPSNKVTEKGKYVELRCDPISGHTALYWYRQSLGQGPEFLIYFQGTGAADDSGLPNDRFFAVRPEGSVSTLKIQRTERGDSAVYLCASSLSGGPGANVLTFGAGSRLTVL.

This clonotype was counted only a few times. The chain has TRBV24-1 and TRBJ2-1; 7 bases match TRBD2. Germline assignment: CDR1 KGHDR and CDR2 SFDVKD. Trimming removed 2 bases from V and 3 bases from J; junction bases left unmatched: 6. The CDR3 runs to 16 residues. In DNA, the CDR3 is TGTGCCACCAGTGATTGGTTGGGAGGGCACTACAATGAGCAGTTCTTC. It translates to CATSDWLGGHYNEQFF.

The chain employs TRBV7-2 and TRBJ2-2, with D hard to call. The CDR3 is made up of 13 amino acids. Germline V CDR1 and CDR2: SGHTA, FQGNSA. Deletions cut 4 bases from V and 5 bases from J, with 8 bases between. The CDR3 bases are TGTGCCAGCAGCTCTCAGGTTACCGGGGAGCTGTTTTTT. Translating gives CASSSQVTGELFF.

This sequence joins TRBV15 and TRBJ2-3, with unresolved D. The V gene's germline CDR1 is LNHNV and CDR2 YYDKDF (reference sequence). The V end was cut by 3 bases, the J end by 6 bases, with 10 bases between. The CDR3 is 13 amino acids. CDR3 in amino acids: CATSRRSDDTQYF. CDR3 DNA sequence: TGTGCCACCAGCAGGAGAAGTGACGATACGCAGTATTTT.

This clonotype was seen only a few times. The J gene is TRBJ2-5, the V gene TRBV24-1; D possibly matches TRBD1 or TRBD2 (5 bases each). The V end lost 4 bases, the J end lost 1 base, and 12 bases lay between the germline ends. The CDR3 has 15 amino acids. The germline gives CDR1 KGHDR, CDR2 SFDVKD. CDR3 nucleotides: TGTGCCACCAGTGACCCGCCTGGGGGCCAAGAGACCCAGTACTTC. It specifies CATSDPPGGQETQYF.

The table lists this clonotype with a few counts. The chain has TRBV7-9 and TRBJ2-3; tentatively, D is TRBD2 (6 bases). CDR3 length equals 16 residues. Deletions cut 4 bases from V and 10 bases from J, with 24 bases between. Germline CDR1 and CDR2: SEHNR and FQNEAQ (reference sequence). The CDR3 reads CASSSLSHLTSPPQYF. The CDR3 nucleotides read TGTGCCAGCAGCTCCCTGAGTCACCTGACTAGTCCGCCGCAGTATTTT.

The chain couples TRBV19 to TRBJ2-1, with unresolved D. The germline V gene has CDR1 LNHDA and CDR2 SQIVND (reference sequence). V dropped 5 bases and J dropped 9 bases, with 11 bases sitting between them. The CDR3 extends over 12 amino acids. The CDR3 DNA is TGTGCCAGTAGTGTAACGGTGAGTGAGCAGTTCTTC. Amino acids: CASSVTVSEQFF.

The CDR3: CSVAPRLAGGSTTQYF. CDR3 nucleotides: TGCAGCGTCGCACCGCGACTAGCGGGGGGGTCTACTACGCAGTATTTT. The chain is built from TRBV29-1 and TRBJ2-3; 14 nucleotides line up with TRBD2. Germline CDR1 reads SQVTM; CDR2 reads ANQGSEA. This CDR3 has 16 amino acids. V lost 6 bases and J lost 8; bases outside the gene matches: 13.